This T cell receptor beta chain was sequenced during a study of cytomegalovirus exposure and HLA in healthy donors. Whole-study findings and limits: Reported results showed that the classifier diagnosed cytomegalovirus status with high specificity and sensitivity. CMV antigen specificity of three CMV-associated chains was confirmed in vitro. Subsequent analysis found a tendency for first-cohort TCR clusters to co-occur within the 95 to 150 validation repertoires. There were some public TCRs occurring in many donors, but most TCR sequences were rare.

Assay used: immunoSEQ multiplex PCR; TCRdb lists only in-frame clones, some missing. The table shows some 210,000 clones, with about nine tenths occurring only once. A word on this clone: The antigen remains unidentified.

There are 17 residues in the CDR3. In germline, CDR1 is MNHEY, CDR2 SMNVEV (reference sequence). Trimming removed 7 bases from V and 3 bases from J, with 24 bases in between. The sequence came from a woman younger than 30 in good health and CMV-seropositive. This sequence joins TRBV27 and TRBJ2-5; D may be TRBD2 (7 bases). The material sequenced was PBMCs. The DNA for the CDR3 is TGTGCCAGCACCTACCCCCTGCCCTCGGGGGGCGAAGAGACCCAGTACTTC. Its translation: CASTYPLPSGGEETQYF.